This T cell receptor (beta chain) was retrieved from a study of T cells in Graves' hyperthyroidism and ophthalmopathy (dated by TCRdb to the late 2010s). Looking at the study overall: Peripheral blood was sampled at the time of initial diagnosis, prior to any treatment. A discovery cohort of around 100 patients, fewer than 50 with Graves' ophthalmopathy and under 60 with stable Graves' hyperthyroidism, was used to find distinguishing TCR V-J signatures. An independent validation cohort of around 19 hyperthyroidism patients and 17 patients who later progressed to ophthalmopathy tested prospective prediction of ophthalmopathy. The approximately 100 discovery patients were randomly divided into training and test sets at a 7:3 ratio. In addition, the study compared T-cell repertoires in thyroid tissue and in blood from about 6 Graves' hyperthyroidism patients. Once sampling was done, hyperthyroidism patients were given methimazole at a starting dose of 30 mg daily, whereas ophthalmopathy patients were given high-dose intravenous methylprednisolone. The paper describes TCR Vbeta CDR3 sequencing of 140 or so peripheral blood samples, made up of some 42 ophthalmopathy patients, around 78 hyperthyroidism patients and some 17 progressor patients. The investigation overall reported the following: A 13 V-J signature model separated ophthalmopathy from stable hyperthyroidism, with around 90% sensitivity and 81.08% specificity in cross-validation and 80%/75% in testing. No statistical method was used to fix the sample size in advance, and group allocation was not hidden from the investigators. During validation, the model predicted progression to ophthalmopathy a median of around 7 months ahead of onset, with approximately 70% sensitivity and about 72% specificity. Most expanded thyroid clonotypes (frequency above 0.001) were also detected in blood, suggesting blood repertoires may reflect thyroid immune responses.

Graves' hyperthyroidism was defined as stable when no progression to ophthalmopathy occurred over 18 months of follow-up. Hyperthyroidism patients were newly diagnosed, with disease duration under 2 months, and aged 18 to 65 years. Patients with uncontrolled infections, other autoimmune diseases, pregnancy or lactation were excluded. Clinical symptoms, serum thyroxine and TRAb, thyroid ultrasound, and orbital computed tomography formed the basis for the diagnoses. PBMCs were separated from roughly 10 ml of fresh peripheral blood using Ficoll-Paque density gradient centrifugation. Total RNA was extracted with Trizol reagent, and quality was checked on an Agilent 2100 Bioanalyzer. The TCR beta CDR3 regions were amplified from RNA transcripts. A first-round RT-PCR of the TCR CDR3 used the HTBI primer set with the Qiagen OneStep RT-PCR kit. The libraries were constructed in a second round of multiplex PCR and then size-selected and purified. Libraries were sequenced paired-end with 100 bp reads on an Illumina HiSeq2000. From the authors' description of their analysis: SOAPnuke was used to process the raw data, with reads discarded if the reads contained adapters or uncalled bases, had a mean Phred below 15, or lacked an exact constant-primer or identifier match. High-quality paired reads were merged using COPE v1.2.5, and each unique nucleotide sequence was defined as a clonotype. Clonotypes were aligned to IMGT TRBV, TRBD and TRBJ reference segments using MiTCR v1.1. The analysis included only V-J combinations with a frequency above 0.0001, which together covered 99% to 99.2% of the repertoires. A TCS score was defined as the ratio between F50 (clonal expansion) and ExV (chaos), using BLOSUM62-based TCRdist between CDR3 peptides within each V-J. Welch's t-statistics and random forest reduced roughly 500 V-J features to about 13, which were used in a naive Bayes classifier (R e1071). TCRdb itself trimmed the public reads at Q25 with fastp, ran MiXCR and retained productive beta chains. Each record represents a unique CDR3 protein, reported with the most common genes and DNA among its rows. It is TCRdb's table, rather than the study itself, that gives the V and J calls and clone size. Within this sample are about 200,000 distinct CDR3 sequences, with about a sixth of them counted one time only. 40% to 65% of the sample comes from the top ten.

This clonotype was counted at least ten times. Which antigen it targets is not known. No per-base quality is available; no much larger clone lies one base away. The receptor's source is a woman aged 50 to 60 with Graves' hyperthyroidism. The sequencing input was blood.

The sequenced DNA is TGTGCCAGCACCAAAGGGACTCACAGTACCCAAAGACGCTACACCTTC. The resulting protein is CASTKGTHSTQRRYTF. Recombination joined TRBV6-1 with TRBJ1-2, with TRBD1 as a weak D call on 5 bases. The V end loses 7 bases and the J end loses 9 bases, and a stretch of 27 bases separates them. The germline V gene sets CDR1 to MNHNS and CDR2 to SASEGT. From the cysteine up to the phenylalanine, the CDR3 has a length of 16 residues. Solely the CDR3 DNA is kept, with 48 bases framed from the first base.